Listed here are 12 T cell receptor beta chains from one sample, sequenced in a study of read filtering for tumor transcriptome and immune sequencing. This library used roughly 430 ng RNA and molecular barcoded adaptors spanning alpha/delta and beta/gamma chains. A single record per CDR3 protein comes from TCRdb applying MiXCR to the reads. The sample has some 120,000 distinct CDR3 sequences, 10% to 15% seen once. Sequencing was done on a sample of a population of CD138-negative cells sorted from bone marrow. Source of these receptors: a donor at least 40 years old with multiple myeloma.

This clonotype has a count of ten or more. At one of its ends the junction is not consistent with the germline gene, which may arise from a read error. The J gene is TRBJ1-5, the V gene TRBV20-1, with 10 bases lining up with TRBD1. Germline CDR1 reads DFQATT; CDR2 reads SNEGSKA (reference sequence). The CDR3 runs 14 residues. The CDR3 region is CSAGLTGGNQPQHF. For the CDR3, the DNA is TGCAGTGCTGGATTGACAGGGGGCAACCAGCCCCAGCATTTT.

This chain connects TRBV28 to TRBJ1-1; TRBD1 aligns across 7 bases. This CDR3 region has 15 residues. Germline CDR1 MDHEN, CDR2 SYDVKM. The junction had 8 bases not matched to a gene; V was cut back by 3 bases and J by 4 bases. In DNA, the CDR3 is TGTGCCAGCAGTTTGGCGGGACAGTCGGGCACTGAAGCTTTCTTT. This encodes CASSLAGQSGTEAFF.

At least ten counts were recorded for this clonotype. The V call is TRBV6-2 or TRBV6-3, the J call TRBJ2-4, with D possibly TRBD2 on 6 matching bases. The germline V and J ends were trimmed by 5 bases and 1 base, with 9 bases remaining between them. CDR1 and CDR2 from the germline V gene are MNHEY and SVGEGT. CDR3 length: 14 amino acids. CDR3 sequence: CASSGGSAKNIQYF. The CDR3 nucleotides read TGTGCCAGCAGTGGGGGGTCCGCCAAAAACATTCAGTACTTC.

This clonotype was seen a handful of times. In this CDR3 the conserved last residue, phenylalanine or tryptophan, is missing, so a read error is likely. V is TRBV11-2 and J is TRBJ1-1; D remains unclear. The CDR3 extends over 11 amino acids. The germline V gene encodes CDR1 SGHAT and CDR2 FQNNGV. Trimming cost V 2 bases and J 4 bases, with 2 bases left between them. In DNA, the CDR3 is TGTGCCAGCAGCTTAACCACTGAAGCTTTCCTT. Residues: CASSLTTEAFL.

This chain joins TRBV6-5 and TRBJ2-2; D not certain. CDR1 is MNHEY, CDR2 SVGAGI, per germline. V shed 2 bases and J shed 0 bases, with 7 bases lying between them. The CDR3 totals 15 residues. The CDR3 is CASSYDKPNTGELFF. The CDR3 nucleotides are TGTGCCAGCAGTTACGACAAGCCGAACACCGGGGAGCTGTTTTTT.

The chain carries TRBV28 and TRBJ2-3; 12 nucleotides line up with TRBD2. Germline CDR1 is MDHEN and CDR2 is SYDVKM. This CDR3 comprises 15 residues. With V trimmed by 4 bases and J by 6 bases, 5 bases remained unmatched. The CDR3 DNA is TGTGCCAGCAGTTCGACGACTAGCGGGAGCGATACGCAGTATTTT. Translation: CASSSTTSGSDTQYF.

The J gene is TRBJ2-3, the V gene TRBV29-1; TRBD2 matches 12 bases. The CDR3 runs 15 residues. Germline V CDR1 and CDR2: SQVTM, ANQGSEA. With V trimmed by 6 bases and J by 4 bases, 8 bases remained unmatched. The CDR3 DNA follows: TGCAGCGTCGGGCAACCTAGCGGGGGGGCAGATACGCAGTATTTT. The encoded protein is CSVGQPSGGADTQYF.

Remarks on this clonotype: Just one base apart from a much larger clone, this may be a read error. This chain uses TRBV30 with TRBJ1-2; D is unclear. CDR1 is GTSNPN and CDR2 is SVGIG in the germline V gene (reference sequence). The CDR3 is made up of 12 amino acids. CDR3 protein: CAWSKGFYGCTF. In DNA form, the CDR3 reads TGTGCCTGGAGTAAGGGTTTCTATGGCTGCACCTTC.

J is TRBJ1-1 and V is TRBV29-1; D perhaps matches TRBD1 (5 bases). Germline CDR1 reads SQVTM; CDR2 reads ANQGSEA. V shed 3 bases and J shed 1 base, with 12 bases lying between them. This CDR3 spans 14 amino acids. The CDR3 loop reads CSVERGGENTEAFF. CDR3 sequence (DNA): TGCAGCGTTGAGAGAGGAGGGGAGAACACTGAAGCTTTCTTT.

This clonotype was observed at least ten times. The V gene is TRBV2, the J gene TRBJ2-1; D is perhaps TRBD1 (5 bases). The V gene lost 3 bases and the J gene lost 1 base, with 13 bases spanning the gap. This CDR3 has 16 residues. Germline V gene data show CDR1 as SNHLY and CDR2 as FYNNEI. The CDR3 spells CASSDQGVGSYNEQFF. The CDR3 coding sequence is TGTGCCAGCAGTGATCAGGGTGTAGGTTCCTACAATGAGCAGTTCTTC.

Many counts were recorded for this clonotype. The V and J genes are TRBV29-1 and TRBJ2-5; D call uncertain. This CDR3 has 15 amino acids. Deletions cut 4 bases from V and 5 bases from J, with 20 bases between. Germline V lookup: CDR1 SQVTM, CDR2 ANQGSEA. This chain's CDR3 is CSVAWTATPWETQYF. The CDR3 DNA reads TGCAGCGTTGCCTGGACGGCTACTCCATGGGAGACCCAGTACTTC. Using reference TRBV29-1 and TRBJ2-5 for the parts outside the CDR3, the full variable domain is SAVISQKPSRDICQRGTSLTIQCQVDSQVTMMFWYRQQPGQSLTLIATANQGSEATYESGFVIDKFPISRPNLTFSTLTVSNMSPEDSSIYLCSVAWTATPWETQYFGPGTRLLVL.

This clonotype was seen ten or more times. The J gene is TRBJ2-5, the V gene TRBV6-2 or TRBV6-3; a possible D gene is TRBD1 (5 bases). Trimming removed 5 bases at V and 1 base at J, with 11 bases between. The CDR3 runs 14 residues. Per germline, CDR1 MNHEY and CDR2 SVGEGT. DNA of the CDR3: TGTGCCAGCAGTCGACAGATCCCCCAAGAGACCCAGTACTTC. Translation gives CASSRQIPQETQYF.